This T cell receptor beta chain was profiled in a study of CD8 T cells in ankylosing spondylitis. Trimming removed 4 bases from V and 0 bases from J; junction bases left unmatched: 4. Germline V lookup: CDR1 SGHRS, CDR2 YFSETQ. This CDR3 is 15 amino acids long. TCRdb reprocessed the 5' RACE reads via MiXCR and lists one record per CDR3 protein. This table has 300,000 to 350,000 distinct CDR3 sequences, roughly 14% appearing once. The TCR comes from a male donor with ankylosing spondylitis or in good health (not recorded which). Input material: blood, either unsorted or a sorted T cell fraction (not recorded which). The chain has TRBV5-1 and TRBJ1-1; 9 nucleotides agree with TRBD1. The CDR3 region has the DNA TGCGCCAGCAGCGACAGGGGGATAGTGAACACTGAAGCTTTCTTT. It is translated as CASSDRGIVNTEAFF. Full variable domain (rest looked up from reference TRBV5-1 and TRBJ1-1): KAGVTQTPRYLIKTRGQQVTLSCSPISGHRSVSWYQQTPGQGLQFLFEYFSETQRNKGNFPGRFSGRQFSNSRSEMNVSTLELGDSALYLCASSDRGIVNTEAFFGQGTRLTVV.